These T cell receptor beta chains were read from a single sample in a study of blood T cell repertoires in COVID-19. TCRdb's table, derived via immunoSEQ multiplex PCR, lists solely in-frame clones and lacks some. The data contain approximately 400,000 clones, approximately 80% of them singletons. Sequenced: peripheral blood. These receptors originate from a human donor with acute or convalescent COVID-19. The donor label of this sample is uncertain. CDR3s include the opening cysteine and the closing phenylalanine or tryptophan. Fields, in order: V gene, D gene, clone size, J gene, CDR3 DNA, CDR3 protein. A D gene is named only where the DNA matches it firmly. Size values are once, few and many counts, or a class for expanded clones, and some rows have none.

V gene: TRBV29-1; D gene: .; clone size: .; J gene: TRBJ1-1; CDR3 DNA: TGCAGCGTTGGGGGCAGCGTTAACACTGAAGCTTTCTTT; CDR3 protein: CSVGGSVNTEAFF
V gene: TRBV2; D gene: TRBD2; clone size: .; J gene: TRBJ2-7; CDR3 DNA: TGTGCCAGCAGTGGCCGGACTAGCGGGGTCTACGAGCAGTACTTC; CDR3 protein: CASSGRTSGVYEQYF
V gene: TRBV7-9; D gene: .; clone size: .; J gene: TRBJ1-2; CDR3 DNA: TGTGCCAGCAGCTTTGCGGGGTTCGGCTACACCTTC; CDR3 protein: CASSFAGFGYTF
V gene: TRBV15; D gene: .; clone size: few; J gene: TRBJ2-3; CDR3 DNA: TGTGCCACCAGCACGAGCACAGATACGCAGTATTTT; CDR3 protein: CATSTSTDTQYF
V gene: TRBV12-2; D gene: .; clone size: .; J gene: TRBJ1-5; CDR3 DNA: TGTGCAAGTCGCTTAGTATATGTACAGGGGGCGCGGGGCAATCAGCCCCAGCATTTT; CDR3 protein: CASRLVYVQGARGNQPQHF
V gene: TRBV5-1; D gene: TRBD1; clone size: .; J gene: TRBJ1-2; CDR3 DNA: TGCGCCAGCAGCTCTTCCGGGACAGCAAACTATGGCTACACCTTC; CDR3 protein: CASSSSGTANYGYTF
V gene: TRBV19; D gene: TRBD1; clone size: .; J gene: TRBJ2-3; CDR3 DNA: TGTGCCAGCTCCGGGACAGGGGTGTATAGTATGTATTTT; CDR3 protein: CASSGTGVYSMYF
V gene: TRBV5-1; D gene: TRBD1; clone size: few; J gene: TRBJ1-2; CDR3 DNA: TGCGCCAGCAGCGTGACAGGGGGGGATGGCTACACCTTC; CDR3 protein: CASSVTGGDGYTF
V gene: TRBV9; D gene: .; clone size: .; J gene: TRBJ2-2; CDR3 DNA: TGTGCCAGCGCCGGACAGGCGGGGTCGATCGCCGGGGAGCTGTTTTTT; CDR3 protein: CASAGQAGSIAGELFF
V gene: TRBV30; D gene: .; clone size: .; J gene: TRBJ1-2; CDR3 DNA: TGTGCCGGAAAACAGGGAGATGGCTACACCTTC; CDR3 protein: CAGKQGDGYTF
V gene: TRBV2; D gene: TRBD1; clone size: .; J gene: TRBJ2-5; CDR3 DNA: TGTGCCAGCAGAAGGTACAGGGGGCTGCAAGAGACCCAGTACTTC; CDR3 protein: CASRRYRGLQETQYF
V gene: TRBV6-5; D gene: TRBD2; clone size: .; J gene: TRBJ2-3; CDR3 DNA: TGTGCCAGCAGACGCCGACTAGCCACCACAGATACGCAGTATTTT; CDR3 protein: CASRRRLATTDTQYF
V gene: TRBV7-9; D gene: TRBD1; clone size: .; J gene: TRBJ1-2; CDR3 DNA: TGTGCCAGCAGCCTGGGACAGGGCAGCTATGGCTACACCTTC; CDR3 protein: CASSLGQGSYGYTF
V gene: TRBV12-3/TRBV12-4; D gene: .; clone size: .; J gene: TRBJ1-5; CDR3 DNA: TGTGCCAGCAGTTTAGCGAGGGATCAGCCCCAGCATTTT; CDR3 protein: CASSLARDQPQHF
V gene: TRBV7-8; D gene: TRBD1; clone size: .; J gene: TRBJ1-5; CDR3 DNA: TGTGCCAGCAGCACAAACAGGGGTACGGGACCGCCCCAGCATTTT; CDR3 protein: CASSTNRGTGPPQHF
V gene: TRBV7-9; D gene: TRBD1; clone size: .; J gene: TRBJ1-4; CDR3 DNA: TGTGCCAGCAGCTTCGGACAGGGGAGGGAAAAACTGTTTTTT; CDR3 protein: CASSFGQGREKLFF
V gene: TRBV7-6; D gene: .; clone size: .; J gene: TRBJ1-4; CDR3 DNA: TGTGCCAGCAGCTTAGTTCCCGGTATGTCCAGAAGCGGGGAAAAACTGTTTTTT; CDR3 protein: CASSLVPGMSRSGEKLFF
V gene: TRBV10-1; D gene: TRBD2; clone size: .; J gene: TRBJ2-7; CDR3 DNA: TGCGCCAGCAGCGAATTACTAGCGGGAGTTAGGGAGCAGTACTTC; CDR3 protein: CASSELLAGVREQYF
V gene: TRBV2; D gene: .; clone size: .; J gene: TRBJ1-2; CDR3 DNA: TGTGCCAGCAGTCGACTACAAATTCTTAATGGCTACACCTTC; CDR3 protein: CASSRLQILNGYTF
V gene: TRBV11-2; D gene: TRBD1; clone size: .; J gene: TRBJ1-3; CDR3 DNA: TGTGCCAGCAGCTCAGGCCATACAGGGGCTGGAAACACCATATATTTT; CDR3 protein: CASSSGHTGAGNTIYF